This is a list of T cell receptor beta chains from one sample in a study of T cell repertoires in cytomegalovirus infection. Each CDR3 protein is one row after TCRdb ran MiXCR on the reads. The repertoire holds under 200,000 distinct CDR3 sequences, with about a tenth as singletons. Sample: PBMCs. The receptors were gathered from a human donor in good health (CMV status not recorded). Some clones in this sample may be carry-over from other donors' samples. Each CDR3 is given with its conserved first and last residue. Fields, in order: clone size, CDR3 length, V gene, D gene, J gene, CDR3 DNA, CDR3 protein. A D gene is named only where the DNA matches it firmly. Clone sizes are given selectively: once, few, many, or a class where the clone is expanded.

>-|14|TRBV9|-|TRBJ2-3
TGTGCCAGCAGCGTAGAACTTCTCACAGATACGCAGTATTTT
CASSVELLTDTQYF
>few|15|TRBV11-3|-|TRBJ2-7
TGTGCCAGCAGCTTAGGATCATCCCCAGGCGACGAGCAGTACTTC
CASSLGSSPGDEQYF
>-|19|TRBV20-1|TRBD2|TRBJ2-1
TGCAGTGCTAGATCCTTGACGGCTAGCGGGGGGAACTCCTACAATGAGCAGTTCTTC
CSARSLTASGGNSYNEQFF
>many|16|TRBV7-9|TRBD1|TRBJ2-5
TGTGCCAGCAGCCCCGGACAGGGAGGTTTATGGGAGACCCAGTACTTC
CASSPGQGGLWETQYF
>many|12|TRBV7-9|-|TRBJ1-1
TGTGCCAGCAGCCTCAAGAAGGCTGAAGCTTTCTTT
CASSLKKAEAFF
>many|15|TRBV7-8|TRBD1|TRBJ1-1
TGTGCCAGCAGCCCCGTAGGACAGGCGGGCACTGAAGCTTTCTTT
CASSPVGQAGTEAFF
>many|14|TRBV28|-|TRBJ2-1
TGTGCCAGCAGTTTTTTGTGGGGGTCCTATGAGCAGTTCTTC
CASSFLWGSYEQFF
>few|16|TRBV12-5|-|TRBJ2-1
TGTGCTAGTGGTTTGGGGACAGGGAGGGGGTACAATGAGCAGTTCTTC
CASGLGTGRGYNEQFF
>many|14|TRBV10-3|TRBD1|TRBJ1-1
TGTGCCATCAGTGCGGGACAGGGAACCGCTGAAGCTTTCTTT
CAISAGQGTAEAFF
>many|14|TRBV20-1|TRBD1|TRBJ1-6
TGCAGTGCTTTGACAGGGGTTTCATTCTCACCCCTCCACTTT
CSALTGVSFSPLHF
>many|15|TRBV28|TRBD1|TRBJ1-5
TGTGCCAGCACGCTGACAGGGGGTAGAGGACAGCCCCAGCATTTT
CASTLTGGRGQPQHF
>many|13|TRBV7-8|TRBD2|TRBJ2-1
TGTGCCAGCAGACTCGGGGGGGCCACTGAGCAGTTCTTC
CASRLGGATEQFF
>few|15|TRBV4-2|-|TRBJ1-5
TGTGCCAGCAGCCAAGATCTGGCAGGTAGGCAGCCCCAGCATTTT
CASSQDLAGRQPQHF
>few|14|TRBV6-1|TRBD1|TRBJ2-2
TGTGCCAGGAGACAGGGGGCGCACACCGGGGAGCTGTTTTTT
CARRQGAHTGELFF
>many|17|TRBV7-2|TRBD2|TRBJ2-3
TGTGCCAGCAGCTTAGTGACTAGCGGGGGGGCCCCAGATACGCAGTATTTT
CASSLVTSGGAPDTQYF
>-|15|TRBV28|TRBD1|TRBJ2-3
TGTGCCAGCAGTTTATCGGGACAGGGGAAAGGTACGCAGTATTTT
CASSLSGQGKGTQYF
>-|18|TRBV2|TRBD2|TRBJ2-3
TGTGCCAGCACTCCGGACGCTAGCGGGGGGGCCCGGACAGATACGCAGTATTTT
CASTPDASGGARTDTQYF
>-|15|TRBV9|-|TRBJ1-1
TGTGCCAGCAGCGTCAATGCGGCGGGAAACACTGAAGCTTTCTTT
CASSVNAAGNTEAFF
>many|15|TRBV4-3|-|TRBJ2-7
TGCGCCAGCAGCCAAGTTAGATCAACGAGGTACGAGCAGTACTTC
CASSQVRSTRYEQYF
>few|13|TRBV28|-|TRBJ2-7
TGTGCCAGCGGTTCCACGCCCTCCTACGAGCAGTACTTC
CASGSTPSYEQYF
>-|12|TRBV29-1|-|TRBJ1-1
TGCAGCGTGGGACACAGGGAGGCTGAAGCTTTCTTT
CSVGHREAEAFF